This is a list of T cell receptor beta chains from one sample in a study of T cell changes during pregnancy in multiple sclerosis. TCRdb keeps only in-frame clones here, not all; method: immunoSEQ multiplex PCR. The sample holds under 95,000 clones, roughly 92% seen once. This specimen consisted of peripheral blood, obtained after pregnancy. Source of these receptors: a female donor with multiple sclerosis, enrolled in a pregnancy study. Each CDR3 is given with its conserved first and last residue. Fields, in order: J gene, V gene, clone size, D gene, CDR3 protein, CDR3 DNA. D genes are given only for firm matches. Rows may omit the clone size; those that give it use once, few, many or a size class.

J: TRBJ2-3
V: TRBV10-3
size: NA
D: TRBD1
CDR3: CAISESTGADTQYF
DNA: TGTGCCATCAGTGAGTCGACAGGGGCAGATACGCAGTATTTT

J: TRBJ2-7
V: TRBV27
size: NA
D: NA
CDR3: CASSSPSSGVYEQYF
DNA: TGTGCCAGCAGTTCCCCCTCGTCAGGGGTTTACGAGCAGTACTTC

J: TRBJ2-5
V: TRBV5-4
size: few
D: TRBD2
CDR3: CASRSSGGPQETQYF
DNA: TGTGCCAGCAGATCTAGCGGGGGCCCCCAAGAGACCCAGTACTTC

J: TRBJ2-7
V: TRBV30
size: NA
D: NA
CDR3: CAIDEQYF
DNA: TGTGCCATCGACGAGCAGTACTTC

J: TRBJ1-1
V: TRBV23-1
size: NA
D: NA
CDR3: CASSPRGRKNTEAFF
DNA: TGCGCCAGCAGTCCCCGAGGGCGGAAGAACACTGAAGCTTTCTTT

J: TRBJ2-1
V: TRBV5-1
size: NA
D: NA
CDR3: CASSNINSHNEQFF
DNA: TGCGCCAGCAGTAATATAAACTCCCACAATGAGCAGTTCTTC

J: TRBJ2-7
V: TRBV4-1
size: NA
D: NA
CDR3: CASSQDTPQGLRYEQYF
DNA: TGCGCCAGCAGCCAAGATACCCCCCAGGGGCTACGGTACGAGCAGTACTTC

J: TRBJ2-7
V: TRBV5-1
size: NA
D: TRBD1
CDR3: CASSLVGQGKNEQYF
DNA: TGCGCCAGCAGCTTGGTGGGACAGGGGAAAAACGAGCAGTACTTC

J: TRBJ2-5
V: TRBV19
size: NA
D: TRBD2
CDR3: CASSARGAGGETQYF
DNA: TGTGCCAGTAGCGCTCGCGGGGCGGGGGGAGAGACCCAGTACTTC

J: TRBJ2-7
V: TRBV5-1
size: NA
D: NA
CDR3: CASRDFSYEQYF
DNA: TGCGCCAGCAGGGACTTCTCCTACGAGCAGTACTTC

J: TRBJ2-2
V: TRBV30
size: once
D: NA
CDR3: CAWSRANTGELFF
DNA: TGTGCCTGGAGCAGGGCGAACACCGGGGAGCTGTTTTTT

J: TRBJ2-7
V: TRBV19
size: NA
D: NA
CDR3: CASSIPGVTYEQYF
DNA: TGTGCCAGTAGTATTCCGGGTGTTACCTACGAGCAGTACTTC

J: TRBJ1-1
V: TRBV7-9
size: NA
D: NA
CDR3: CASSFGYRGAFF
DNA: TGTGCCAGCAGCTTCGGGTACCGTGGGGCTTTCTTT

J: TRBJ2-3
V: TRBV7-2
size: NA
D: TRBD2
CDR3: CASSPLAGGTDTQYF
DNA: TGTGCCAGCAGCCCCCTGGCGGGGGGCACAGATACGCAGTATTTT

J: TRBJ2-6
V: TRBV19
size: NA
D: NA
CDR3: CASMRDLSGANVLTF
DNA: TGTGCCAGTATGAGAGATCTATCTGGGGCCAACGTCCTGACTTTC

J: TRBJ2-3
V: TRBV2
size: NA
D: TRBD1
CDR3: CASSELTGGGPDTQYF
DNA: TGTGCCAGCAGTGAACTGACAGGGGGTGGTCCAGATACGCAGTATTTT

J: TRBJ1-6
V: TRBV4-2
size: NA
D: NA
CDR3: CASSQDRARGDSPLHF
DNA: TGTGCCAGCAGCCAAGATAGGGCCAGGGGTGATTCACCCCTCCACTTT

J: TRBJ2-1
V: TRBV25-1
size: NA
D: NA
CDR3: CASSEVLHEQFF
DNA: TGTGCCAGCAGTGAAGTCCTCCATGAGCAGTTCTTC

J: TRBJ2-5
V: TRBV10-3
size: NA
D: NA
CDR3: CAISESLLGIQETQYF
DNA: TGTGCCATCAGTGAGTCCCTACTAGGGATCCAAGAGACCCAGTACTTC

J: TRBJ2-3
V: TRBV5-1
size: NA
D: NA
CDR3: CASSLAATTDTQYF
DNA: TGCGCCAGCAGCCTTGCAGCGACCACAGATACGCAGTATTTT

J: TRBJ2-3
V: TRBV27
size: once
D: TRBD2
CDR3: CASSLLKTSGRAGRRLTQYF
DNA: TGTGCCAGCAGTTTATTGAAGACTAGCGGGAGGGCCGGGCGGCGATTGACGCAGTATTTT

J: TRBJ2-1
V: TRBV7-2
size: NA
D: NA
CDR3: CASSLDGNPYNEQFF
DNA: TGTGCCAGCAGCTTAGACGGTAACCCCTACAATGAGCAGTTCTTC

J: TRBJ1-4
V: TRBV7-6
size: NA
D: TRBD1
CDR3: CASSQTALGTVNEKLFF
DNA: TGTGCCAGCAGCCAGACCGCCCTCGGGACAGTTAATGAAAAACTGTTTTTT

J: TRBJ2-5
V: TRBV19
size: NA
D: NA
CDR3: CASSIGRETQYF
DNA: TGTGCCAGTAGTATAGGGAGAGAGACCCAGTACTTC

J: TRBJ1-1
V: TRBV25-1
size: NA
D: TRBD1
CDR3: CASSELTGTEAFF
DNA: TGTGCCAGCAGTGAGTTGACAGGGACTGAAGCTTTCTTT

J: TRBJ1-4
V: TRBV5-1
size: NA
D: NA
CDR3: CASSKQGSNEKLFF
DNA: TGCGCCAGCAGCAAACAGGGTTCCAATGAAAAACTGTTTTTT

J: TRBJ1-5
V: TRBV19
size: NA
D: TRBD1
CDR3: CASSSKGQGGKQPQHF
DNA: TGTGCCAGTAGCTCCAAGGGACAGGGGGGGAAGCAGCCCCAGCATTTT

J: TRBJ1-1
V: TRBV29-1
size: NA
D: TRBD1
CDR3: CSVEDKTGLLVNTEAFF
DNA: TGCAGCGTTGAAGATAAGACAGGGTTGCTCGTGAACACTGAAGCTTTCTTT